This T cell receptor beta chain is from a study of blood T cell repertoires in COVID-19 (dated by TCRdb to 2019 to 2021). Background for the entire study: Samples from collaborators originated in the United States, Italy and Spain and spanned both the acute and convalescent phases of COVID-19. The prospective study material was composed of cDNA or gDNA derived from T cells, B-cell-depleted T cells, or PBMCs. Subjects who had been exposed to COVID-19, were actively infected with it, or had recovered from it provided the deeply sampled blood TCRbeta repertoires that made up the dataset. A freely available public database, intended as a resource for researchers studying the immune response to SARS-CoV-2, is where the repertoires were released. The samples were drawn from the first 160 participants of the ongoing ImmuneRACE study and from over a thousand subjects provided by 6 global collaborators. Sample metadata almost always included a de-identified subject ID, COVID-19 status, age in years and sex. Where available, HLA class I and class II types were obtained from metadata supplied by the sample provider rather than from assay-based typing. Study-wide conclusions, independent of this receptor: How much clinical and demographic metadata was included differed by source and by participant, and the metadata was provided uncurated.

The collaborating institutions used their own protocols to collect whole blood in K2EDTA tubes. Collaborator samples were shipped for TCRbeta analysis as frozen whole blood, isolated PBMCs, or DNA extracted from either sample type. As for this clone: What antigen it recognizes has not been identified. No much larger clonotype is one base removed from it; base qualities were not supplied.

The germline V gene (reference sequence) specifies MNHEY as CDR1 and SMNVEV as CDR2. There are 16 amino acids in the CDR3, from cysteine to phenylalanine inclusive. The read is trimmed to its CDR3 DNA, 48 bases read in frame from base 1. Unmatched junction bases come to 14, with V trimmed by 3 bases and J by 10 bases. TCRbeta CDR3 regions were amplified from genomic DNA by means of the immunoSEQ Assay, a bias-controlled multiplex PCR. Processing in the source paper ran as follows. Nucleated cell counts per sample were estimated from amplification of reference gene primers within the assay. To quantify the absolute abundance of each unique TCRbeta CDR3 rearrangement, sequence reads were collapsed and filtered. For each sample, productive Simpson clonality was calculated by taking the square root of Simpson's diversity index across productive rearrangements. The table was pulled from immuneACCESS by TCRdb, which kept in-frame rearrangements only. Such tables lose some clones; where checked, under half of the loss comes from unresolved V genes, and the rest has no known cause. V and J calls and clone size are those listed in that table; D and trimming were worked out from the DNA. The sample table shows 150,000 to 200,000 clones, and around 86% are seen once. The ten biggest clones cover around 8.2% of the sample.

The sample comprised peripheral blood. The V and J segments used are TRBV27 and TRBJ2-1; 8 bases in between match TRBD2. The source is a man between 60 and 70 years old with acute or convalescent COVID-19. In nucleotide form, the sequence is TGTGCCAGCAGTTTCTTAGCGGGACCCTCCCTTATCGAGCAGTTCTTC. This encodes CASSFLAGPSLIEQFF.